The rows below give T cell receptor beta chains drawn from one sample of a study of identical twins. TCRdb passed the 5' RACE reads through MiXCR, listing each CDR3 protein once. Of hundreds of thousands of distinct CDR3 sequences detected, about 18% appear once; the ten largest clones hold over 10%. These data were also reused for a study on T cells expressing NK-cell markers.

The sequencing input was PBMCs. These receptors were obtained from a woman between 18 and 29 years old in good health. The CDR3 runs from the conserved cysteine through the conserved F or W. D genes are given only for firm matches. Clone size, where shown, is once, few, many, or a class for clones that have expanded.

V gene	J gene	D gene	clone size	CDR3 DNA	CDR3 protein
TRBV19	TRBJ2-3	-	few	TGTGCCAGTAGCACCGACGGAAGCACAGATACGCAGTATTTT	CASSTDGSTDTQYF
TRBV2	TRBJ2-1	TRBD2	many	TGTGCCAGCAGCCGCAGCGGGGGTTCCTACAATGAGCAGTTCTTC	CASSRSGGSYNEQFF
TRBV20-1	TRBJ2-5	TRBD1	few	TGCAGTGCTAGGTCGTTACAGGGGTCGGAGACCCAGTACTTC	CSARSLQGSETQYF
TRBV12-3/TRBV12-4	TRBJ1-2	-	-	TGTGCCAGCAGCCGTAGTGGGGAGGGAGGTTTCCCTTATGGCTACACCTTC	CASSRSGEGGFPYGYTF
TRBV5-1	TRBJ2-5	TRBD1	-	TGCGCCAGCAGCCCGGGGACAGGGGCGGCAGAGACCCAGTACTTC	CASSPGTGAAETQYF
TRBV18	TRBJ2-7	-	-	TGTGCCAGCTCACCAGCGGGACGAGGTGACGAGCAGTACTTC	CASSPAGRGDEQYF
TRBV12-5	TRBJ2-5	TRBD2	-	TGTGCTAGTGCTAGCGGTTTGACCCAGTACTTC	CASASGLTQYF
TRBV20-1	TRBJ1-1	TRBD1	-	TGCAGTGCTAACCTCAGGGGGATGAACACTGAAGCTTTCTTT	CSANLRGMNTEAFF
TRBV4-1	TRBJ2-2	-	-	TGCGCCAGCAGCCAAGAGGGTGAATGGAACACCGGGGAGCTGTTTTTT	CASSQEGEWNTGELFF
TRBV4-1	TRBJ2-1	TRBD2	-	TGCGCCAGCAGCCAAGATACAGGCAGCGGGAGGTACAATGAGCAGTTCTTC	CASSQDTGSGRYNEQFF
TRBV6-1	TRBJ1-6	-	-	TGTGCCAGCAGAAGCAGGTACAGCAGTTCACCCCTCCACTTT	CASRSRYSSSPLHF
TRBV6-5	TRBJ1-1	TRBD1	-	TGTGCCAGCAGTTACCACTTCGTCCCGGGACAGGGATCGGCCACTGAAGCTTTCTTT	CASSYHFVPGQGSATEAFF
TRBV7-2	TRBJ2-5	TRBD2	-	TGTGCCAGCGCCTACCGGGGGGGCCGACAAGAGACCCAGTACTTC	CASAYRGGRQETQYF
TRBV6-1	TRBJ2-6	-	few	TGTGCCAGCAGTCCCGTCTCTGGGGCCAACGTCCTGACTTTC	CASSPVSGANVLTF
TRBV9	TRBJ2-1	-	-	TGTGCCAGCAGCGTAGGTTCGGGGAGCGACAATGAGCAGTTCTTC	CASSVGSGSDNEQFF
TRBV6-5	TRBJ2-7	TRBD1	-	TGTGCCAGCAGTTACTCGCTAACAGGGGGTAGCCACGAGCAGTACTTC	CASSYSLTGGSHEQYF
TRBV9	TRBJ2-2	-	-	TGTGCCAGCAGCGTAACCACCGGGACACCGAACACCGGGGAGCTGTTTTTT	CASSVTTGTPNTGELFF
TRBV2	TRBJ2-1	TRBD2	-	TGTGCCAGCAGTGAAGGACTAGCGGGAGGTCGGCATGAGCAGTTCTTC	CASSEGLAGGRHEQFF
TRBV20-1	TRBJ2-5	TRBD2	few	TGCAGTGCTAATAGCGGGACCCAAGAGACCCAGTACTTC	CSANSGTQETQYF
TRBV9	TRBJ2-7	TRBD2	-	TGTGCCAGCAGCGTAGGTCTAGCGGGAGGCAGCTCCTACGAGCAGTACTTC	CASSVGLAGGSSYEQYF
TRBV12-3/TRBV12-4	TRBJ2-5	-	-	TGTGCCAGCAGTTTAAGAGGGGAGGAGAAAGAGACCCAGTACTTC	CASSLRGEEKETQYF
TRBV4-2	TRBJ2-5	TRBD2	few	TGTGCCAGCAGCCACCAGGATACCCGGGGACTAGCGGGGGGACAAGAGACCCAGTACTTC	CASSHQDTRGLAGGQETQYF
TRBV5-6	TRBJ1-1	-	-	TGTGCCAGCAGCTTGGGGGTGGGGGACACTGAAGCTTTCTTT	CASSLGVGDTEAFF
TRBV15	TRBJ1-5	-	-	TGTGCCACCAGCAGAGTTTCAGGGGGCAATCAGCCCCAGCATTTT	CATSRVSGGNQPQHF
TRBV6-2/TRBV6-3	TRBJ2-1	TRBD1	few	TGTGCCAGCAGCCTACTGACAGGGGTCAATGAGCAGTTCTTC	CASSLLTGVNEQFF
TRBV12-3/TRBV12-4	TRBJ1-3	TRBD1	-	TGTGCCAGCAGGGGGACAGGGGGTGGAAACACCATATATTTT	CASRGTGGGNTIYF
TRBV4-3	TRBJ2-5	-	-	TGCGCCAGCAGCCCCGGGCCATGGATGGCCCAGTACTTC	CASSPGPWMAQYF
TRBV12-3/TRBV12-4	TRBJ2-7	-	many	TGTGCCAGCAGTTTGATTGACGAGCAGTACTTC	CASSLIDEQYF
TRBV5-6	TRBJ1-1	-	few	TGTGCCAGCAGCTTCCGGTACACTGAAGCTTTCTTT	CASSFRYTEAFF
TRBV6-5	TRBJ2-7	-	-	TGTGCCAGCAGTTACTCCTCCAGTCGATCACAAGAGCAGTACTTC	CASSYSSSRSQEQYF
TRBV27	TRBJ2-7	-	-	TGTGCCAGCAGTCACAGGGGAGGGGGGTACTACGAGCAGTACTTC	CASSHRGGGYYEQYF
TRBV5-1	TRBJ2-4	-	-	TGCGCCAGCAGCTTGGGAGGCGGGACGGGCAAAAACATTCAGTACTTC	CASSLGGGTGKNIQYF
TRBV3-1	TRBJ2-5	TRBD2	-	TGTGCCAGCAGCCAAGCGTCACTAGCGGGGAGGGTAGAGACCCAGTACTTC	CASSQASLAGRVETQYF
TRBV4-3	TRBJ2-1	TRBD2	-	TGCGCCAGCAGCCAAGATACTAGCGCCTACAATGAGCAGTTCTTC	CASSQDTSAYNEQFF
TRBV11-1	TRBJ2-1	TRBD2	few	TGTGCCAGCAGCCCAGGACTAGCGGGAGGGCCTCTCTACAATGAGCAGTTCTTC	CASSPGLAGGPLYNEQFF
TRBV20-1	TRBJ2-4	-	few	TGCAGTGCTAGGAAGGACGGTCTAGCCAAAAACATTCAGTACTTC	CSARKDGLAKNIQYF
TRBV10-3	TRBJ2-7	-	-	TGTGCCATCAGCCGCGGGACGGACTACGAGCAGTACTTC	CAISRGTDYEQYF
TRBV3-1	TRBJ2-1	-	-	TGTGCCAGCAGCCAAGCGGCGGGGGCGGGACCTTCCTACAATGAGCAGTTCTTC	CASSQAAGAGPSYNEQFF
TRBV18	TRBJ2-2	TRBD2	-	TGTGCCAGCTCATTTCTAGCGGGAGAGTCCGGGGAGCTGTTTTTT	CASSFLAGESGELFF
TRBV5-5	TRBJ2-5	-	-	TGTGCCAGCAGCCAAACAGGGGGGGGTTGGAAGACCCAGTACTTC	CASSQTGGGWKTQYF
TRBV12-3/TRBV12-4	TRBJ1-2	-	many	TGTGCCAGCACAGCCCGGGCCAGGGGTGGTGGCTACACCTTC	CASTARARGGGYTF
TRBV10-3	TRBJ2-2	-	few	TGTGCACATCGTGAGGGTGTGGACACCGGGGAGCTGTTTTTT	CAHREGVDTGELFF
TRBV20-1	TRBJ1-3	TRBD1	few	TGCAGTGCTAGGTGGGGGACAGGCTCTGGAAACACCATATATTTT	CSARWGTGSGNTIYF
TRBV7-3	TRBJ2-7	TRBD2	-	TGTGCCAGCAGCTCCTCTAGCGGAACCGAGCAGTACTTC	CASSSSSGTEQYF
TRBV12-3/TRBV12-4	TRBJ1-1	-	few	TGTGCCAGCAGCAGACAGACGAGCACTGAAGCTTTCTTT	CASSRQTSTEAFF
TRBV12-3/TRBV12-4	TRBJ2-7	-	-	TGTGCCAGCAGTTGGACAGTTCTTTACGAGCAGTACTTC	CASSWTVLYEQYF
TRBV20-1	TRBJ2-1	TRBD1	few	TGCAGTGCGCCCTCGGACAGGGCCATGAATGAGCAGTTCTTC	CSAPSDRAMNEQFF
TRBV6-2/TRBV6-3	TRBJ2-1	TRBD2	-	TGTGCCAGCAGTTACCGACTAGCGGCCTACAATGAGCAGTTCTTC	CASSYRLAAYNEQFF
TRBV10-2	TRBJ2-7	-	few	TGCGCCAGCGCCCCAGGACCCTACTACGAGCAGTACTTC	CASAPGPYYEQYF
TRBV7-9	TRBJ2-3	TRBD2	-	TGTGCCAGCAGCTTGGGGACTAGCGCGCAACGGGATACGCAGTATTTT	CASSLGTSAQRDTQYF
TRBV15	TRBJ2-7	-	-	TGTGCCACCAGCAGAGCCCGAGGGGCGGATTTCTACGAGCAGTACTTC	CATSRARGADFYEQYF
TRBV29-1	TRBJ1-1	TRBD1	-	TGCAGCGCGGGGGACAGGCTGAGTGAAGCTTTCTTT	CSAGDRLSEAFF
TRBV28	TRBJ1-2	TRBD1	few	TGTGCCAGCAGCGCCGGGACAGGGGTTTTTGGCTACACCTTC	CASSAGTGVFGYTF
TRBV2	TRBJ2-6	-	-	TGTGCCAGCAGTGTCAGGGACCCATTCTCTGGGGCCAACGTCCTGACTTTC	CASSVRDPFSGANVLTF
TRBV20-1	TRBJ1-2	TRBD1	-	TGCAGTGGAACAGGGGGCGGCTATGGCTACACCTTC	CSGTGGGYGYTF
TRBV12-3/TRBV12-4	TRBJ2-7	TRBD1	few	TGTGCCAGCAGTCCGGACAGGGGGCTCCTCTACGAGCAGTACTTC	CASSPDRGLLYEQYF
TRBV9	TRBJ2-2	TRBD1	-	TGTGCCAGCAGCTTTCCGACAGGGGGAAACACCGGGGAGCTGTTTTTT	CASSFPTGGNTGELFF
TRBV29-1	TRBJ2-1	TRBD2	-	TGCAGCGTTGATCCCCGCCCTCGGGGCGGGAGGCTTTATGAGCAGTTCTTC	CSVDPRPRGGRLYEQFF
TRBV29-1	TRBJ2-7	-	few	TGCAGCGTGGGTACCGGCTTCTACGAGCAGTACTTC	CSVGTGFYEQYF
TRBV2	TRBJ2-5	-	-	TGTGCCAGCAAAGACAGGCAAGATGGAGAGACCCAGTACTTC	CASKDRQDGETQYF